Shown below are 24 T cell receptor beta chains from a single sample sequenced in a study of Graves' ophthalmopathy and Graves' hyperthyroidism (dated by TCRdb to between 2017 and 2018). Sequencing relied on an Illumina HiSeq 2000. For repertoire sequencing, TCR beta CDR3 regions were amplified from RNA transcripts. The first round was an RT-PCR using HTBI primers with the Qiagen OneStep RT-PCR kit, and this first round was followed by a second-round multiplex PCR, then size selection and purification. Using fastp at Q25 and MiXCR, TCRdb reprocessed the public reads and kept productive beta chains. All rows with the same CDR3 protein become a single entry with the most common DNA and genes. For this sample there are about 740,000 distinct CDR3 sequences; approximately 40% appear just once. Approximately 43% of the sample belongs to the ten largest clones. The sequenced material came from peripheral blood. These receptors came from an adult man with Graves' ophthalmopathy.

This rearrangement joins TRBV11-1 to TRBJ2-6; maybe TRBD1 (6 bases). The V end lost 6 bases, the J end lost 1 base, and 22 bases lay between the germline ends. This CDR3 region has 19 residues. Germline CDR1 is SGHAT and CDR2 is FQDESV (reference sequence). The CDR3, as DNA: TGTGCCAGCAGTCGCCGACGTCTCCGGGACAAATCTGGGGCCAACGTCCTGACTTTC. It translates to CASSRRRLRDKSGANVLTF. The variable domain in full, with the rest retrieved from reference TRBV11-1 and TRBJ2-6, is EAEVAQSPRYKITEKSQAVAFWCDPISGHATLYWYRQILGQGPELLVQFQDESVVDDSQLPKDRFSAERLKGVDSTLKIQPAELGDSAMYLCASSRRRLRDKSGANVLTFGAGSRLTVL.

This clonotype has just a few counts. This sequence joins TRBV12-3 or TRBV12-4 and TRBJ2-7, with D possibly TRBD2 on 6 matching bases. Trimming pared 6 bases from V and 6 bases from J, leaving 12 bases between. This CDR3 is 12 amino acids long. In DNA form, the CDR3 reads TGTGCCAGCAGGGAACGGAGGGGCGAGCAGTACTTC. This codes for CASRERRGEQYF.

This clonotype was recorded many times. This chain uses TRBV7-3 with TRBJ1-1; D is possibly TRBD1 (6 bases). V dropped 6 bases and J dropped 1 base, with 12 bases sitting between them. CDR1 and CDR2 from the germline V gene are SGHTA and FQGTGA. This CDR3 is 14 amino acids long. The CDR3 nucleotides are TGTGCCAGCAGGCAGGGACACCAGAACACTGAAGCTTTCTTT. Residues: CASRQGHQNTEAFF.

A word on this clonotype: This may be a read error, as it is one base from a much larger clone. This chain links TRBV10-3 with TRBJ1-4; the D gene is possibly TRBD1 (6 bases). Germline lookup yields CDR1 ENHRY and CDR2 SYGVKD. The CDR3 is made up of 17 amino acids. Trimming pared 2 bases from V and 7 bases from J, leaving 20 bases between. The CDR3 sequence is CAISERRGAGEGEKLFF. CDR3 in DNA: TGTGCCATCAGTGAGCGCCGTGGGGCAGGGGAGGGTGAAAAACTGTTTTTT.

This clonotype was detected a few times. The CDR3 protein is CASSTGTVNEKLFF. In DNA form, the CDR3 reads TGTGCCAGCAGCACCGGGACGGTTAATGAAAAACTGTTTTTT. This sequence joins TRBV7-8 and TRBJ1-4; TRBD1 might be the D (5 bases). Between the trimmed V and J ends, which lost 5 bases and 4 bases, there was a span of 11 bases. The germline gives CDR1 SGHVS, CDR2 FQNEAQ. CDR3 length: 14 residues.

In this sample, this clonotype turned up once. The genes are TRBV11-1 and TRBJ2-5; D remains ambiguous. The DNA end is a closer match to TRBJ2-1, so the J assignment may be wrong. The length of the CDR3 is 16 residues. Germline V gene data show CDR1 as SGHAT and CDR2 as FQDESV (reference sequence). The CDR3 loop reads CASSSSQTPWRNEQFF. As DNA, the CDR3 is TGTGCCAGCAGCTCGAGTCAGACTCCCTGGCGGAATGAGCAGTTCTTC.

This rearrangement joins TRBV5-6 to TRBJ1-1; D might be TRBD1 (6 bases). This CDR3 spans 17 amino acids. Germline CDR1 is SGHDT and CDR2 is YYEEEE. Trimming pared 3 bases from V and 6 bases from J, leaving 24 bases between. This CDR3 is CASSSEQGRTPSPEAFF. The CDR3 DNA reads TGTGCCAGCAGCTCGGAACAGGGTCGGACACCGAGCCCTGAAGCTTTCTTT. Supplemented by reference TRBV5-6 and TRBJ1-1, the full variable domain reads DAGVTQSPTHLIKTRGQQVTLRCSPKSGHDTVSWYQQALGQGPQFIFQYYEEEERQRGNFPDRFSGHQFPNYSSELNVNALLLGDSALYLCASSSEQGRTPSPEAFFGQGTRLTVV.

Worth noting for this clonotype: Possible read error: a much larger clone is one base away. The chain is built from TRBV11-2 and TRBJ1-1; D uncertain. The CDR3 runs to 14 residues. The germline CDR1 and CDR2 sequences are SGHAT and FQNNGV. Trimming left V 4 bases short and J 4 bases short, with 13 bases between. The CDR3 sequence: CASSSSDDRTEAFF. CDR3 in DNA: TGTGCCAGCAGCTCGTCGGATGACCGCACTGAAGCTTTCTTT. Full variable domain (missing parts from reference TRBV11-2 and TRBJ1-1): EAGVAQSPRYKIIEKRQSVAFWCNPISGHATLYWYQQILGQGPKLLIQFQNNGVVDDSQLPKDRFSAERLKGVDSTLKIQPAKLEDSAVYLCASSSSDDRTEAFFGQGTRLTVV.

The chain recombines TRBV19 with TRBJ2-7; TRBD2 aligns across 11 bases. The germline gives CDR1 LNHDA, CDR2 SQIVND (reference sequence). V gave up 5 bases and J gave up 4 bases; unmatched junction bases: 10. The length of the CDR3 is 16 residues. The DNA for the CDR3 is TGTGCCAGTAGTTCGACCTTTAGCGGGAGGGCTTACGAGCAGTACTTC. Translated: CASSSTFSGRAYEQYF.

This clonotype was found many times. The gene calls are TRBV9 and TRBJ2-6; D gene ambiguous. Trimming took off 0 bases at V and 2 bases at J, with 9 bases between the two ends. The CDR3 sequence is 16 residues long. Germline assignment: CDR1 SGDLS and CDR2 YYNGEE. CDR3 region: CASSVGHPAGANVLTF. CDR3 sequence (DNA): TGTGCCAGCAGCGTAGGACACCCTGCTGGGGCCAACGTCCTGACTTTC. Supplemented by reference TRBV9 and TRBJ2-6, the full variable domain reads DSGVTQTPKHLITATGQRVTLRCSPRSGDLSVYWYQQSLDQGLQFLIQYYNGEERAKGNILERFSAQQFPDLHSELNLSSLELGDSALYFCASSVGHPAGANVLTFGAGSRLTVL.

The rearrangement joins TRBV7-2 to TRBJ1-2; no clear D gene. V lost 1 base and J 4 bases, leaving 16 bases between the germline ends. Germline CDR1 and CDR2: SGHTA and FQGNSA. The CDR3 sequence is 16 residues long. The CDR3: CASSLVSLRGPYGYTF. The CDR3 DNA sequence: TGTGCCAGCAGCTTAGTGTCCCTGAGAGGACCCTATGGCTACACCTTC.

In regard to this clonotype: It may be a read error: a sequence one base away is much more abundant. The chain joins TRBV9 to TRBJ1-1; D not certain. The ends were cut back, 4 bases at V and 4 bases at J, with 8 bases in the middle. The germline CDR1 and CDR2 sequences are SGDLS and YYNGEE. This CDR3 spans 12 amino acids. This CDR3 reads CASSTSPTEAFF. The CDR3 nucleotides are TGTGCCAGCAGCACCTCACCCACTGAAGCTTTCTTT.

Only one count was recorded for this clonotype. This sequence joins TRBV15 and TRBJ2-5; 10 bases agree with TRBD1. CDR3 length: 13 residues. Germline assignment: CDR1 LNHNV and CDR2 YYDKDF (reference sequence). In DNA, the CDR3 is TGTGCAGCAGGGACAGGGGCACAAGAGACCCAGTACTTC. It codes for CAAGTGAQETQYF.

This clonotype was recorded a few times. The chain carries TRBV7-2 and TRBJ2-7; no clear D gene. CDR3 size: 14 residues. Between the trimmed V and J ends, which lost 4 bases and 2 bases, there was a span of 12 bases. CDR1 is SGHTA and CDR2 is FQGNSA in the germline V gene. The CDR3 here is CASSSFSLAYEQYF. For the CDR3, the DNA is TGTGCCAGCAGCTCCTTCAGTCTAGCCTACGAGCAGTACTTC.

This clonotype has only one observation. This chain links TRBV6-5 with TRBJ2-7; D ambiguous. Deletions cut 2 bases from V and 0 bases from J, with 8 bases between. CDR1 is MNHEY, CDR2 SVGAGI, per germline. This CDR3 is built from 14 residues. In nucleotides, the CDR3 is TGTGCCAGCAGTTACAGGCACCCCTCCTACGAGCAGTACTTC. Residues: CASSYRHPSYEQYF.

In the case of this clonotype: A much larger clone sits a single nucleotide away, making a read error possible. The DNA for the CDR3 is TGCAGCGTTGAGCAGTACAGGGTATCCACTGAAGCTTTCTTT. Its protein product is CSVEQYRVSTEAFF. The chain carries TRBV29-1 and TRBJ1-1; perhaps TRBD1 as D (6 bases). Trimming cost V 3 bases and J 4 bases, with 15 bases left between them. The CDR3 spans 14 residues. Germline-derived CDR1 and CDR2 are SQVTM and ANQGSEA. Full variable domain (outside the CDR3, taken from reference TRBV29-1 and TRBJ1-1): SAVISQKPSRDICQRGTSLTIQCQVDSQVTMMFWYRQQPGQSLTLIATANQGSEATYESGFVIDKFPISRPNLTFSTLTVSNMSPEDSSIYLCSVEQYRVSTEAFFGQGTRLTVV.

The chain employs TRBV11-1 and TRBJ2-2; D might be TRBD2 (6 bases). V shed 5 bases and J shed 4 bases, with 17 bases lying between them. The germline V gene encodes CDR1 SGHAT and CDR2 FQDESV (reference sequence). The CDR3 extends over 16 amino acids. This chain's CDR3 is CASSDFGGFTTGELFF. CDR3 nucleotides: TGTGCCAGCAGCGACTTTGGGGGGTTCACCACCGGGGAGCTGTTTTTT.

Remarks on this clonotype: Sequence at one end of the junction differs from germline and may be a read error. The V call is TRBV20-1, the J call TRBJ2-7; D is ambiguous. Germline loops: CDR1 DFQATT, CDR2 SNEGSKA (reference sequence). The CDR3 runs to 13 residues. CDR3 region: CRARAGTYYEQYF. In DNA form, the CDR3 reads TGCAGAGCTAGAGCCGGCACTTACTACGAGCAGTACTTC.

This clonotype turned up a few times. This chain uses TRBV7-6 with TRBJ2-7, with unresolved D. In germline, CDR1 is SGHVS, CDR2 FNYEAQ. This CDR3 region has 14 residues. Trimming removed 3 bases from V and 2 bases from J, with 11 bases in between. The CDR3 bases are TGTGCCAGCAGCTTGGGCAGAAACCCCTACGAGCAGTACTTC. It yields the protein CASSLGRNPYEQYF.

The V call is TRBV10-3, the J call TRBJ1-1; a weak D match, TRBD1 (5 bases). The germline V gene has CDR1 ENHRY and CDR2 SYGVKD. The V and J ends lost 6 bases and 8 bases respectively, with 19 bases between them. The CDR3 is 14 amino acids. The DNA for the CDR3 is TGTGCCATCAGAGCTTCGGGGGGAGCAGGGGAAGCTTTCTTT. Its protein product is CAIRASGGAGEAFF.

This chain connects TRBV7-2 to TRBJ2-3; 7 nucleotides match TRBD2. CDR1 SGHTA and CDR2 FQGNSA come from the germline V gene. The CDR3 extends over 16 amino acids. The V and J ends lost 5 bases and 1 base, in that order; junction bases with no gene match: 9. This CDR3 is CASSRLARYRTDTQYF. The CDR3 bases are TGTGCCAGCAGCCGACTAGCCCGATATCGCACAGATACGCAGTATTTT.

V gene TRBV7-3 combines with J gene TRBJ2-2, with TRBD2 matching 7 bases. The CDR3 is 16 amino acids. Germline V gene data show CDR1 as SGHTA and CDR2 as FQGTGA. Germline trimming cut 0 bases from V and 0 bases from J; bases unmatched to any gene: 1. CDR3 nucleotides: TGTGCCAGCAGCTTAACCAGCGGGGCGAACACCGGGGAGCTGTTTTTT. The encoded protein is CASSLTSGANTGELFF.

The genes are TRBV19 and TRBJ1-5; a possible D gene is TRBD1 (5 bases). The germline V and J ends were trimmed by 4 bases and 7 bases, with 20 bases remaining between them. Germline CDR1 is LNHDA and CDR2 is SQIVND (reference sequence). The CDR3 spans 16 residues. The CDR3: CASSSAGSPAGQPQHF. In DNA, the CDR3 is TGTGCCAGTAGTAGCGCAGGGAGTCCGGCCGGGCAGCCCCAGCATTTT.

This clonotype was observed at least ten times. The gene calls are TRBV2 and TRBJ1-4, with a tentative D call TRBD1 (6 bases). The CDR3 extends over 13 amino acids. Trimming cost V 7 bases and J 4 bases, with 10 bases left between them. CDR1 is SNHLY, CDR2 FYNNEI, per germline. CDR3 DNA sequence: TGTGCCAGCAAGGACAGCATTAATGAAAAACTGTTTTTT. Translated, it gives CASKDSINEKLFF.